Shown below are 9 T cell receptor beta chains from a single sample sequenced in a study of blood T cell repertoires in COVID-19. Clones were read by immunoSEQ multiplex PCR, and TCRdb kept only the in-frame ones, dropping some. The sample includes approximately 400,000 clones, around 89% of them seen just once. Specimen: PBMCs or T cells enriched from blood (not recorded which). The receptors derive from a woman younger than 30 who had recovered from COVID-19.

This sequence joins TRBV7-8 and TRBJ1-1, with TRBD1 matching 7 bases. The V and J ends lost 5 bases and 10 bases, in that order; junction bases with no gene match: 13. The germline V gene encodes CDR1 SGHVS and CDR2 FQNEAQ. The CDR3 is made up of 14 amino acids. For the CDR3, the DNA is TGTGCCAGCAGCCAGAGGCGTCAGGGGGGTCGAGCTTTCTTT. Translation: CASSQRRQGGRAFF.

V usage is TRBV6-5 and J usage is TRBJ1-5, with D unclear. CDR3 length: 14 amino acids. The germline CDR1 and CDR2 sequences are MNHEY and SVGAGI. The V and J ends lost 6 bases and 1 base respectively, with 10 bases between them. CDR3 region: CASRGRRSNQPQHF. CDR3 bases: TGTGCCAGCAGGGGCCGACGGAGCAATCAGCCCCAGCATTTT.

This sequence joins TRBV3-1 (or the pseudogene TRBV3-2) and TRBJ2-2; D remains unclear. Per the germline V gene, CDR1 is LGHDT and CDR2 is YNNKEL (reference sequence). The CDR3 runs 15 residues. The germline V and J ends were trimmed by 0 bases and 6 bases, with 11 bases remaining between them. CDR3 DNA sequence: TGTGCCAGCAGCCAAGATTCTTCCGGGTCCGGGGAGCTGTTTTTT. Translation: CASSQDSSGSGELFF.

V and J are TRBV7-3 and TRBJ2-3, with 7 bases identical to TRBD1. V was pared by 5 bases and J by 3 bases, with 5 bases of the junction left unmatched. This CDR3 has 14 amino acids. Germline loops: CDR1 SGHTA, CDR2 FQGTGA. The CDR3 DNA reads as TGTGCCAGCAGCCTCGGACAGGCGACAGATACGCAGTATTTT. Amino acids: CASSLGQATDTQYF.

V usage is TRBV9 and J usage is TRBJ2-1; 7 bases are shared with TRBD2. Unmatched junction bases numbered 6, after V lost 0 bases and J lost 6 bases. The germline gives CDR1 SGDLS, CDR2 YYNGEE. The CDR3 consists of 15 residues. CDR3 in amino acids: CASSVAGGGFNEQFF. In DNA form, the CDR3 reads TGTGCCAGCAGCGTAGCTGGGGGGGGTTTCAATGAGCAGTTCTTC.

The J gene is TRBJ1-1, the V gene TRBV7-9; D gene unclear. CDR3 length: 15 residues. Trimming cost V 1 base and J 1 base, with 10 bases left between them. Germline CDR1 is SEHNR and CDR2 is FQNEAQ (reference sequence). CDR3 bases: TGTGCCAGCAGCTTAGTACTCTCTCAGAACACTGAAGCTTTCTTT. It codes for CASSLVLSQNTEAFF.

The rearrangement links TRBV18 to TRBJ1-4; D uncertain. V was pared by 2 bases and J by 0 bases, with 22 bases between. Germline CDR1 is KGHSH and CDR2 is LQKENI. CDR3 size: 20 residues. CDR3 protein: CASSPSGSLAGLTTNEKLFF. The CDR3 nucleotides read TGTGCCAGCTCACCAAGTGGGAGCCTAGCGGGGTTAACAACTAATGAAAAACTGTTTTTT.

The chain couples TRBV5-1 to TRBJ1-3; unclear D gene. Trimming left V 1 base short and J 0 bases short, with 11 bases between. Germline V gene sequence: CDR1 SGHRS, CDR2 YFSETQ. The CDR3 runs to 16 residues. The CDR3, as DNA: TGCGCCAGCAGCTTGAACGACCCGGGCTCTGGAAACACCATATATTTT. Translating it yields CASSLNDPGSGNTIYF.

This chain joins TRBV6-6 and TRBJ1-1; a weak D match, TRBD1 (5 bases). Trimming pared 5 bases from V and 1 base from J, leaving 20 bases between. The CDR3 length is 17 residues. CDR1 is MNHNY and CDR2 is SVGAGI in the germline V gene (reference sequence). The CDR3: CASSPVGPEAPNTEAFF. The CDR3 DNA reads TGTGCCAGCAGTCCGGTGGGGCCAGAGGCCCCGAACACTGAAGCTTTCTTT.